This TCR beta chain was retrieved from a study of T-cell memory formation after mild COVID-19. On the study more broadly: Clusters were largely donor specific. Study results and caveats: Shrinking CD4+ clones resided mostly in CM and EM, and CD8+ ones in EMRA.

This CDR3 is built from 14 residues. Germline CDR1 and CDR2: SGHAT and FQNNGV. V lost 6 bases and J lost 9, with 15 bases in between. In its sample, this clonotype was seen a few times. As yet, its antigen is unknown. TCRdb re-analysed the 5' RACE reads in MiXCR, keeping a single row per CDR3 protein. This sample carries under 350,000 distinct CDR3 sequences, about 16% of them seen once, and the ten largest clones take roughly 23%. The sample taken for sequencing was PBMCs or a T cell subset sorted from them (not recorded which). The chain links TRBV11-2 to TRBJ1-6; TRBD1 might be the D (6 bases). The origin of this receptor is a man between 18 and 29 years old who had mild COVID-19 (a few samples of this study predate the infection). Cell type and time point are not known. CDR3 nucleotides: TGTGCCAGCAGTTCAAGGGGGGGACCTTCACCCCTCCACTTT. It is translated as CASSSRGGPSPLHF.